What follows are 2 T cell receptor beta chains derived from one specimen sequenced in a study of T cell responses to AZD1222 COVID-19 vaccine. The table came from immunoSEQ multiplex PCR; TCRdb's copy has only in-frame clones and leaves some out. Of 95,000 to 110,000 clones listed, 80% to 90% were seen once; the top ten hold over 6.5%. Sample: peripheral blood, taken on day 0 of AZD1222 vaccination. The receptor source for this set is an adult in good health.

The chain has TRBV29-1 and TRBJ1-2; 8 bases map to TRBD1. The V gene end was trimmed by 7 bases and the J gene end by 4 bases; junction bases not matched to a gene: 8. This CDR3 contains 13 residues. Per the germline V gene, CDR1 is SQVTM and CDR2 is ANQGSEA. CDR3 loop: CSGGGGQGYGYTF. CDR3 in DNA: TGCAGCGGGGGGGGAGGACAGGGCTATGGCTACACCTTC.

The chain is built from TRBV6-5 and TRBJ1-1; D unresolved. There are 14 residues in the CDR3. V lost 6 bases and J 1 base, leaving 12 bases between the germline ends. Germline loops: CDR1 MNHEY, CDR2 SVGAGI. The CDR3: CASRTGIQNTEAFF. CDR3 bases: TGTGCCAGCAGGACCGGCATCCAGAACACTGAAGCTTTCTTT.